A single sample is the source of the 30 T cell receptor beta chains below, sequenced in a study of T cells in Graves' hyperthyroidism and ophthalmopathy. Amplified TCR beta CDR3 regions came from RNA transcripts. The HTBI primer set served for first-round RT-PCR of the TCR CDR3. TCRdb reprocessed the multiplex PCR reads via MiXCR and lists one record per CDR3 protein. Of hundreds of thousands of distinct CDR3 sequences in the sample, about 15% are singletons; the top ten hold about 9.4%. Source material: blood. The receptors derive from a woman aged 18-29 years with Graves' hyperthyroidism.

A few counts support this clonotype. The rearrangement uses TRBV5-1 and TRBJ1-4; D is ambiguous. Trimming stripped 1 base from V and 8 bases from J, with 9 bases between. The germline gives CDR1 SGHRS, CDR2 YFSETQ. The CDR3 has 13 residues. The CDR3 loop reads CASSLRGREKLFF. Written as DNA, the CDR3 is TGCGCCAGCAGCTTGCGTGGAAGGGAAAAACTGTTTTTT. Full variable domain (outside the CDR3, taken from reference TRBV5-1 and TRBJ1-4): KAGVTQTPRYLIKTRGQQVTLSCSPISGHRSVSWYQQTPGQGLQFLFEYFSETQRNKGNFPGRFSGRQFSNSRSEMNVSTLELGDSALYLCASSLRGREKLFFGSGTQLSVL.

V usage is TRBV20-1 and J usage is TRBJ2-5, with TRBD1 as a possible D gene (5 bases). V was pared by 3 bases and J by 9 bases, with 14 bases between. The CDR3 covers 12 residues. CDR1 is DFQATT, CDR2 SNEGSKA, per germline (reference sequence). DNA of the CDR3: TGCAGTGCTAGGGGGCCGGTGAACGCCCAGTACTTC. Amino acids: CSARGPVNAQYF.

The chain has TRBV4-2 and TRBJ2-1; the D gene is possibly TRBD2 (5 bases). Germline CDR1 is LGHNA and CDR2 is YNFKEQ. Trimming took 2 bases from V and 2 from J, leaving 16 bases between them. CDR3 length: 17 amino acids. For the CDR3, the DNA is TGTGCCAGCAGCCAAACTAGTGGGCCCACTACCTACAATGAGCAGTTCTTC. Its protein is CASSQTSGPTTYNEQFF.

This clonotype was counted at least ten times. The rearrangement links TRBV2 to TRBJ2-1; D perhaps matches TRBD1 (6 bases). Trimming removed 6 bases at V and 4 bases at J, with 16 bases between. The CDR3 loop spans 15 amino acids. Germline-derived CDR1 and CDR2 are SNHLY and FYNNEI. CDR3: CASRITGMKYNEQFF. CDR3 coding DNA: TGTGCCAGCAGGATAACAGGGATGAAGTACAATGAGCAGTTCTTC.

This clonotype was detected only a few times. The chain has TRBV7-9 and TRBJ1-1; no clear D gene. The CDR3 has 14 amino acids. The V gene's germline CDR1 is SEHNR and CDR2 FQNEAQ (reference sequence). V was trimmed by 1 base and J by 4 bases, leaving 10 bases between them. CDR3: CASSLVGQLTEAFF. The DNA for the CDR3 is TGTGCCAGCAGCTTAGTTGGGCAGCTCACTGAAGCTTTCTTT.

The gene calls are TRBV9 and TRBJ2-1; 14 positions match TRBD2. The V gene's germline CDR1 is SGDLS and CDR2 YYNGEE. CDR3 length: 17 residues. The junction had 2 bases not matched to a gene; V was cut back by 3 bases and J by 0 bases. CDR3 region: CASSGGTSGSSYNEQFF. The CDR3 DNA reads as TGTGCCAGCAGCGGGGGGACTAGCGGGAGCTCCTACAATGAGCAGTTCTTC.

This chain joins TRBV6-2 or TRBV6-3 and TRBJ1-2; D might be TRBD1 (6 bases). Between the trimmed V and J ends, which lost 4 bases and 5 bases, there was a span of 14 bases. From germline, CDR1 is MNHEY and CDR2 SVGEGT. The CDR3 is 14 residues long. CDR3 sequence (DNA): TGTGCCAGCAGTTTAGAGGGGGGTGAATATGGCTACACCTTC. Amino acids: CASSLEGGEYGYTF.

This clonotype has a count of ten or more. V is TRBV20-1 and J is TRBJ2-3; the match to TRBD2 covers 15 bases. The V and J ends lost 3 bases and 10 bases, in that order; junction bases with no gene match: 5. Germline CDR1 and CDR2: DFQATT and SNEGSKA (reference sequence). This CDR3 spans 14 amino acids. The CDR3: CSASAGLAGGAQYF. CDR3 DNA sequence: TGCAGTGCTAGTGCAGGACTAGCGGGAGGGGCGCAGTATTTT.

This clonotype was counted ten times or more. The V gene is TRBV15, the J gene TRBJ2-2, with D possibly being TRBD2 (5 bases). Germline V gives CDR1 LNHNV, CDR2 YYDKDF (reference sequence). The CDR3 is made up of 17 amino acids. V was shortened by 1 base and J by 6 bases, with 18 bases between the two germline ends. CDR3 sequence: CATSRGLAESSAGELFF. The CDR3 coding sequence is TGTGCCACCAGCAGAGGGCTAGCCGAGTCATCCGCCGGGGAGCTGTTTTTT.

This clonotype was counted a few times. CDR3 nucleotide sequence: TGCGCCAGCAGCCAAGATGGATACAGGGGGGCAGATACGCAGTATTTT. Residues: CASSQDGYRGADTQYF. J is TRBJ2-3 and V is TRBV4-1, with 8 bases aligning to TRBD1. Germline V gene lookup returns CDR1 MGHRA and CDR2 YSYEKL. CDR3 length: 16 residues. The V and J ends lost 0 bases and 4 bases, in that order; junction bases with no gene match: 6.

The count of this clonotype is one. The gene calls are TRBV9 and TRBJ1-5; no clear D gene. The CDR3 is made up of 14 amino acids. Germline lookup yields CDR1 SGDLS and CDR2 YYNGEE. The germline V and J ends were trimmed by 4 bases and 7 bases, with 15 bases remaining between them. The CDR3 sequence is CASSPDDAGQPQHF. Written as DNA, the CDR3 is TGTGCCAGCAGCCCAGACGATGCGGGCCAGCCCCAGCATTTT.

This clonotype appeared many times. This rearrangement joins TRBV20-1 to TRBJ1-1; D unresolved. Germline V gene lookup returns CDR1 DFQATT and CDR2 SNEGSKA (reference sequence). The CDR3 spans 15 residues. V was clipped by 0 bases and J by 0 bases, with 11 bases between them. DNA for the CDR3: TGCAGTGCTAGAGATTATGGCAGTTTGAACACTGAAGCTTTCTTT. It is translated as CSARDYGSLNTEAFF.

At least ten counts were recorded for this clonotype. The genes are TRBV12-3 or TRBV12-4 and TRBJ2-3; D might be TRBD2 (6 bases). The V gene lost 10 bases and the J gene lost 4 bases, with 15 bases spanning the gap. This CDR3 is built from 13 residues. CDR3 sequence: CATGWGLADTQYF. In nucleotides, the CDR3 is TGTGCCACCGGATGGGGACTTGCAGATACGCAGTATTTT.

This clonotype appeared many times. V gene TRBV18 combines with J gene TRBJ2-5; unclear D gene. Germline values: CDR1 KGHSH, CDR2 LQKENI. The CDR3 consists of 13 residues. The V and J ends lost 3 bases and 4 bases respectively, with 9 bases between them. In nucleotides, the CDR3 is TGTGCCAGCTCACCTACCTTGGGAGAGACCCAGTACTTC. It translates to CASSPTLGETQYF.

This clonotype was seen a handful of times. V gene TRBV2 combines with J gene TRBJ2-1; maybe TRBD2 (6 bases). Deletions cut 4 bases from V and 14 bases from J, with 18 bases between. CDR1 is SNHLY, CDR2 FYNNEI, per germline. CDR3 length: 13 amino acids. CDR3 sequence reads: CASSGARGAKEFF. The CDR3 nucleotides are TGTGCCAGCAGTGGGGCACGCGGGGCTAAGGAGTTCTTC.

This clonotype has ten or more counts. V usage is TRBV2 and J usage is TRBJ2-2; either TRBD1 or TRBD2 may fit D (6 bases each). This CDR3 has 14 residues. The germline CDR1 and CDR2 sequences are SNHLY and FYNNEI. Trimming shortened V by 11 bases and J by 1 base, and 14 bases separated the two germline ends. The chain's CDR3 is CAGGGSGNTGELFF. CDR3 in DNA: TGTGCCGGAGGGGGTAGCGGGAACACCGGGGAGCTGTTTTTT. Variable domain in full (rest from reference TRBV2 and TRBJ2-2): EPEVTQTPSHQVTQMGQEVILRCVPISNHLYFYWYRQILGQKVEFLVSFYNNEISEKSEIFDDQFSVERPDGSNFTLKIRSTKLEDSAMYFCAGGGSGNTGELFFGEGSRLTVL.

The chain has TRBV27 and TRBJ2-3, with 9 bases identical to TRBD1. The germline gives CDR1 MNHEY, CDR2 SMNVEV (reference sequence). The CDR3 is made up of 15 amino acids. Trimming removed 6 bases from V and 5 bases from J; junction bases left unmatched: 9. DNA of the CDR3: TGTGCCAGCAGCTTCGGGACAGGGTTCTTAGATACGCAGTATTTT. Its protein product is CASSFGTGFLDTQYF.

The sample holds many counts of this clonotype. V usage is TRBV6-2 or TRBV6-3 and J usage is TRBJ2-7; D gene uncertain. CDR1 and CDR2 (germline): MNHEY, SVGEGT. This CDR3 contains 17 residues. V dropped 0 bases and J dropped 0 bases, with 15 bases sitting between them. In DNA, the CDR3 is TGTGCCAGCAGTTACTCGATCGGTGCCGGAAGCTCCTACGAGCAGTACTTC. This translates into CASSYSIGAGSSYEQYF.

This clonotype was counted at least ten times. The chain employs TRBV29-1 and TRBJ2-3; 7 bases are a match to TRBD2. Germline V CDR1 and CDR2: SQVTM, ANQGSEA. CDR3 length equals 13 residues. Losses at the gene ends were 6 bases for V and 6 bases for J; bases not matched to a gene: 9. The CDR3 nucleotides are TGCAGCGTAGCCGGGGGGTCAGCGGATACGCAGTATTTT. Residues: CSVAGGSADTQYF.

A few counts support this clonotype. This chain connects TRBV20-1 to TRBJ2-4, with D perhaps matching TRBD2 (7 bases). The CDR3 contains 16 residues. Germline V gene data show CDR1 as DFQATT and CDR2 as SNEGSKA (reference sequence). V was cut by 3 bases and J by 3 bases, with 18 bases left in between. CDR3 bases: TGCAGTGCTAGGGGCTGGGGGGGCGCGGGCAAAAACATTCAGTACTTC. This gives the protein CSARGWGGAGKNIQYF.

This clonotype was seen at least ten times. The CDR3, as DNA: TGTGCCAGCTCAGTCGAGCGGGAGGGCTCCAGCACAGATACGCAGTATTTT. Its protein product is CASSVEREGSSTDTQYF. The chain joins TRBV18 to TRBJ2-3; TRBD2 matches 10 bases. Germline V lookup: CDR1 KGHSH, CDR2 LQKENI. The CDR3 loop spans 17 amino acids. The V gene end was trimmed by 5 bases and the J gene end by 0 bases; junction bases not matched to a gene: 8.

This clonotype was observed at least ten times. The V call is TRBV20-1, the J call TRBJ2-3; 11 bases are a match to TRBD2. CDR3 length equals 18 residues. The germline V gene has CDR1 DFQATT and CDR2 SNEGSKA (reference sequence). V trimming: 1 base; J trimming: 0 bases; junction bases outside the gene matches: 9. The CDR3 sequence is CSARAASGRPGSTDTQYF. The CDR3 nucleotides are TGCAGTGCTAGAGCTGCTAGCGGGAGGCCAGGAAGCACAGATACGCAGTATTTT.

This clonotype was counted ten times or more. J is TRBJ2-7 and V is TRBV20-1, with a possible D match to TRBD1 (6 bases). Trimming took 0 bases from V and 6 from J, leaving 18 bases between them. Germline assignment: CDR1 DFQATT and CDR2 SNEGSKA (reference sequence). The CDR3 has 15 residues. The CDR3 loop is CSAREVTGVVGEQYF. The CDR3 nucleotides are TGCAGTGCTAGAGAGGTGACAGGCGTCGTTGGCGAGCAGTACTTC.

Only a few counts were recorded for this clonotype. This chain uses TRBV30 with TRBJ2-1; 9 bases are a match to TRBD2. Trimming at V came to 4 bases and at J to 10 bases, leaving 17 bases not matched to a gene. Germline CDR1 GTSNPN, CDR2 SVGIG (reference sequence). This CDR3 is 16 amino acids long. CDR3: CAWTGGTSPAGGEQFF. CDR3 in DNA: TGTGCCTGGACTGGGGGGACTAGCCCCGCCGGAGGGGAGCAGTTCTTC.

This rearrangement joins TRBV5-5 to TRBJ1-2; D unresolved. Trimming took off 7 bases at V and 7 bases at J, with 14 bases between the two ends. The CDR3 totals 12 residues. The germline V gene encodes CDR1 SGHKS and CDR2 YYEKEE (reference sequence). CDR3 nucleotides: TGTGCCAGCCATGCCGGGGTAACTGGCTACACCTTC. Translation gives CASHAGVTGYTF.

This clonotype was found many times. The J gene is TRBJ2-5, the V gene TRBV7-9; 8 positions agree with TRBD2. The junction had 9 bases not matched to a gene; V was cut back by 5 bases and J by 4 bases. CDR1 and CDR2 (germline): SEHNR, FQNEAQ (reference sequence). CDR3 length: 15 amino acids. The CDR3 nucleotides are TGTGCCAGCAGCCGTCCGGGAGGGCCGGGAGAGACCCAGTACTTC. Translated, it gives CASSRPGGPGETQYF.

This clonotype was seen many times. The genes are TRBV30 and TRBJ2-2; 9 positions agree with TRBD1. Germline loops: CDR1 GTSNPN, CDR2 SVGIG (reference sequence). The V segment lost 5 bases and the J segment 5 bases; nucleotides outside the gene matches: 3. The CDR3 covers 13 residues. This chain's CDR3 is CAWGQGYTGELFF. CDR3 nucleotide sequence: TGTGCCTGGGGACAGGGGTATACCGGGGAGCTGTTTTTT. Filled out from reference TRBV30 and TRBJ2-2, the complete variable domain reads SQTIHQWPATLVQPVGSPLSLECTVEGTSNPNLYWYRQAAGRGLQLLFYSVGIGQISSEVPQNLSASRPQDRQFILSSKKLLLSDSGFYLCAWGQGYTGELFFGEGSRLTVL.

The CDR3 here is CASSRGGVKQYF. The CDR3 DNA is TGTGCCAGCAGTCGTGGTGGGGTCAAGCAGTACTTC. The chain recombines TRBV6-1 with TRBJ2-7; the D is unclear. The CDR3 is made up of 12 amino acids. The germline V gene has CDR1 MNHNS and CDR2 SASEGT. Trimming shortened V by 5 bases and J by 8 bases, and 13 bases separated the two germline ends.

This clonotype was seen at least ten times. The chain employs TRBV24-1 and TRBJ1-2, with D possibly TRBD1 on 5 matching bases. The CDR3 totals 15 residues. V lost 9 bases and J 4 bases, leaving 20 bases between the germline ends. Germline V gene sequence: CDR1 KGHDR, CDR2 SFDVKD. For the CDR3, the DNA is TGTGCCACCTCAAGTCCGGGGCCAACAGGCTATGGCTACACCTTC. This translates into CATSSPGPTGYGYTF.

This clonotype appeared many times. The V and J genes are TRBV20-1 and TRBJ1-1, with D hard to call. Deletions cut 2 bases from V and 4 bases from J, with 17 bases between. Looked up from germline, CDR1 is DFQATT and CDR2 is SNEGSKA (reference sequence). This CDR3 has 15 amino acids. CDR3 amino acids: CSARSLTGSSTEAFF. In DNA, the CDR3 is TGCAGTGCTAGATCACTTACCGGGAGCAGCACTGAAGCTTTCTTT.